Listed here are 2 T cell receptor beta chains from one sample, sequenced in a study of a mutant IDH1 vaccine in newly diagnosed glioma. As for time point: week 47, end of study. Topical imiquimod was applied with each vaccine dose, which held 300 ug of mutant IDH1 20-mer peptide. These TCRs' antigens remain unknown. Produced via immunoSEQ multiplex PCR; TCRdb's table is partial and in-frame only. This table has some 49,000 clones, around three quarters appearing once. Sequencing was performed on PBMCs, taken from a glioma patient whose treatment included an IDH1 peptide vaccine. The receptors here all came from a woman aged 40 to 50 with glioma. Some clones in this sample may be carry-over from other donors' samples.

The chain joins TRBV6-5 to TRBJ1-2; TRBD1 agrees at 7 bases. Germline V gene data show CDR1 as MNHEY and CDR2 as SVGAGI. The CDR3 sequence is 13 residues long. J gave up 4 bases and V 6 bases, and 5 bases lay outside the gene matches. CDR3 coding DNA: TGTGCCAGCAGCCGGACAGGAGGCTATGGCTACACCTTC. This encodes CASSRTGGYGYTF.

In nucleotides, the CDR3 is TGTGCCAGCAGCTTTACAGGGGTAGATGGCTACACCTTC. This encodes CASSFTGVDGYTF. V usage is TRBV9 and J usage is TRBJ1-2, with 7 bases matching TRBD1. Losses at the gene ends were 4 bases for V and 6 bases for J; bases not matched to a gene: 6. Germline CDR1 reads SGDLS; CDR2 reads YYNGEE. The CDR3 spans 13 residues.